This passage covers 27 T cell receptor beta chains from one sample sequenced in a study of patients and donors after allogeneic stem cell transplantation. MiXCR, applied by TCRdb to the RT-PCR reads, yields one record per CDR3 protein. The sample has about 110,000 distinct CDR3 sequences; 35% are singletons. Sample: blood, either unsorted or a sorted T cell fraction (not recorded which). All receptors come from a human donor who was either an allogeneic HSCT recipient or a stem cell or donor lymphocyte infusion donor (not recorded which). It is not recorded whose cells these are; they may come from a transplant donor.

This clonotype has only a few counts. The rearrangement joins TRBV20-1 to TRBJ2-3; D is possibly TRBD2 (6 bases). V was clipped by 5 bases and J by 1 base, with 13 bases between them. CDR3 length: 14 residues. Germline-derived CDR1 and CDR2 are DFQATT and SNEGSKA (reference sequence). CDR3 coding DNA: TGCAGTGCTGGGGACTCTCCGGGCACAGATACGCAGTATTTT. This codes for CSAGDSPGTDTQYF.

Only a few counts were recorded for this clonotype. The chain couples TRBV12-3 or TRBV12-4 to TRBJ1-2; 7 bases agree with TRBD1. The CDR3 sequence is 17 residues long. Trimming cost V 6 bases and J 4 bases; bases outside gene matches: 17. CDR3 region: CASSLQGQPSSFYGYTF. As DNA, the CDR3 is TGTGCCAGCAGCCTCCAGGGACAGCCGTCATCCTTCTATGGCTACACCTTC.

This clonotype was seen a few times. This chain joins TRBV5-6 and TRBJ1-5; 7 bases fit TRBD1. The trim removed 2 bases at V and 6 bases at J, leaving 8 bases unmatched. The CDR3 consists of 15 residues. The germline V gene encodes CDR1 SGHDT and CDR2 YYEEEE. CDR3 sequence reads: CASSFYRGGGQPQHF. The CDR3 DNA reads TGTGCCAGCAGCTTCTACAGGGGCGGGGGTCAGCCCCAGCATTTT.

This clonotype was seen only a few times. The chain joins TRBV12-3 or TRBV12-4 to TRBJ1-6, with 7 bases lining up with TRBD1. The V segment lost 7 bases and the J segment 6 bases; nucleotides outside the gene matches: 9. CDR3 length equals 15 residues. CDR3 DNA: TGTGCCAGCACCATTTGGGGACAGTCTAATTCACCCCTCCACTTT. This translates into CASTIWGQSNSPLHF.

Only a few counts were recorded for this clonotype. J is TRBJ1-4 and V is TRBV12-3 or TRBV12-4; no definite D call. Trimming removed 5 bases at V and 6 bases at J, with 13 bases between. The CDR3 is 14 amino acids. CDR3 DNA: TGTGCCAGCAGTCGACTCGGCTGGGATGAAAAACTGTTTTTT. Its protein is CASSRLGWDEKLFF.

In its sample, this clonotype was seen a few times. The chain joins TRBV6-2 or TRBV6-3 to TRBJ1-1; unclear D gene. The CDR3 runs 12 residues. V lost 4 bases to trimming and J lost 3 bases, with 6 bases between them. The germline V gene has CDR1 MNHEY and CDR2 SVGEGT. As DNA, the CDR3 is TGTGCCAGCAGTTTGACCCACACTGAAGCTTTCTTT. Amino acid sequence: CASSLTHTEAFF.

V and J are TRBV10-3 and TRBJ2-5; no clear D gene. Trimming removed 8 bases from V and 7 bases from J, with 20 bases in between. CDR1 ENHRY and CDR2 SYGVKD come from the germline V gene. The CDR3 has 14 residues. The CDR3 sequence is CAIHTWAEEWTQYF. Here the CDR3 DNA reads TGTGCCATCCACACCTGGGCAGAAGAATGGACCCAGTACTTC.

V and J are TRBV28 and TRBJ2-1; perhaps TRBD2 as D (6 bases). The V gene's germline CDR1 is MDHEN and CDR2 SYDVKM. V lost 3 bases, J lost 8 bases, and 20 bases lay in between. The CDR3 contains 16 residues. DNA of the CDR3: TGTGCCAGCAGTTTCTCCCCCAGCGGGCCCCCCCATGAGCAGTTCTTC. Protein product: CASSFSPSGPPHEQFF.

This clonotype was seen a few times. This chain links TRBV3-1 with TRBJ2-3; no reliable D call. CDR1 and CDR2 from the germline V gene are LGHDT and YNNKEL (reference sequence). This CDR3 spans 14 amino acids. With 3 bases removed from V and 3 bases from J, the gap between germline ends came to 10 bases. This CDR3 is CASSHAPRTDTQYF. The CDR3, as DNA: TGTGCCAGCAGCCACGCGCCGCGGACAGATACGCAGTATTTT.

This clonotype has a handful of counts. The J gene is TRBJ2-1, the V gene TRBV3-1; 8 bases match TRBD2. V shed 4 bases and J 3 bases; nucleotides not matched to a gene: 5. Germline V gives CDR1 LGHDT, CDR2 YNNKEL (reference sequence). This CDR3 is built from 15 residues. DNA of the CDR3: TGTGCCAGCAGCCCACTAGCGGAAAACTACAATGAGCAGTTCTTC. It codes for CASSPLAENYNEQFF.

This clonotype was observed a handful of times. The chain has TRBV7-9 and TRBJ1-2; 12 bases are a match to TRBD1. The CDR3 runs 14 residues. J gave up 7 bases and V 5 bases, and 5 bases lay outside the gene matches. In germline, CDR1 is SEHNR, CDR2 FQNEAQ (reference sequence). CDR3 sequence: CASSPGQGALGYTF. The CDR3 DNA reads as TGTGCCAGCAGCCCGGGACAGGGGGCGCTTGGCTACACCTTC.

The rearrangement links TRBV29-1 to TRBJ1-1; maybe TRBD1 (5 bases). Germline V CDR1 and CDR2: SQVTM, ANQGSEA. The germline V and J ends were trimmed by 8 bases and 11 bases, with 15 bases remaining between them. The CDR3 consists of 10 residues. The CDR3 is CSTGELRAFF. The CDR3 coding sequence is TGCAGCACGGGGGAACTAAGGGCTTTCTTT.

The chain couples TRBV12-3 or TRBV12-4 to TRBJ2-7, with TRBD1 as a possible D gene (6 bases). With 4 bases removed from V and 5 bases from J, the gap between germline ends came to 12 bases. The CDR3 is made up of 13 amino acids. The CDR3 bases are TGTGCCAGCAGTTACAGGGCCCCGGACGAGCAGTACTTC. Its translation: CASSYRAPDEQYF.

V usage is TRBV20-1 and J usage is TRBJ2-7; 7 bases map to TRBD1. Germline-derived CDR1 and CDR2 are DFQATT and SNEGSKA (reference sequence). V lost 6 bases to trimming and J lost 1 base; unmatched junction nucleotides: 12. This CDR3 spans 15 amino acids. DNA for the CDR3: TGCAGTGCATCCGACAAGGGGGCCGAATCCTACGAGCAGTACTTC. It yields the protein CSASDKGAESYEQYF.

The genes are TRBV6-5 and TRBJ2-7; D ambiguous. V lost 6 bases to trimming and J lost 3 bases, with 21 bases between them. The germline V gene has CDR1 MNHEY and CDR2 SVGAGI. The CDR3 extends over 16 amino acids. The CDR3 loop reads CASSNGLPAPIYEQYF. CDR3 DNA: TGTGCCAGCAGCAACGGGCTACCCGCCCCCATCTACGAGCAGTACTTC.

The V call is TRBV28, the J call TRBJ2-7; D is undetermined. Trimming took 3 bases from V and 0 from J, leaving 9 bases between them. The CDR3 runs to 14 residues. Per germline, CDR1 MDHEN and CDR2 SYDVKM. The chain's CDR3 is CASSFPTGSYEQYF. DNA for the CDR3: TGTGCCAGCAGTTTTCCGACGGGCTCCTACGAGCAGTACTTC.

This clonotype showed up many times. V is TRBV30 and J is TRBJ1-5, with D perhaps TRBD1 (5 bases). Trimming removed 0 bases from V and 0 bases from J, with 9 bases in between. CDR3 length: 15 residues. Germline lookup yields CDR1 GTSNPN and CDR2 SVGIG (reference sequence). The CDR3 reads CAWSVRGSSNQPQHF. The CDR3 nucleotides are TGTGCCTGGAGTGTACGGGGCAGTAGCAATCAGCCCCAGCATTTT.

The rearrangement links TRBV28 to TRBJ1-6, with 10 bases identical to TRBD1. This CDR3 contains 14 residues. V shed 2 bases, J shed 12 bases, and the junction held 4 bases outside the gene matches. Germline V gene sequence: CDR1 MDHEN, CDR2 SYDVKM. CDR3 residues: CASSLTGTGEPLHF. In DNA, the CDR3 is TGTGCCAGCAGTTTAACGGGGACAGGGGAACCCCTCCACTTT.

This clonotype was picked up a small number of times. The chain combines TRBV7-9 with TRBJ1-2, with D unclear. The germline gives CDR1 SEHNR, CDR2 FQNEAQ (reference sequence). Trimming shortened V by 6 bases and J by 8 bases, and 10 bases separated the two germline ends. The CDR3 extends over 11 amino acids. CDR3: CASSLPHGYTF. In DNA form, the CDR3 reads TGTGCCAGCAGTCTACCCCACGGCTACACCTTC.

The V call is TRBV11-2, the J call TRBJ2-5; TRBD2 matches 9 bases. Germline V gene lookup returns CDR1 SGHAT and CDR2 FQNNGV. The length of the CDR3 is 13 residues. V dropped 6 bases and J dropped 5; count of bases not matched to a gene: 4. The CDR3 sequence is CASSRSGSETQYF. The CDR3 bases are TGTGCCAGCAGTCGTAGCGGGAGCGAGACCCAGTACTTC. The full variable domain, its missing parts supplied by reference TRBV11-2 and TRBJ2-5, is EAGVAQSPRYKIIEKRQSVAFWCNPISGHATLYWYQQILGQGPKLLIQFQNNGVVDDSQLPKDRFSAERLKGVDSTLKIQPAKLEDSAVYLCASSRSGSETQYFGPGTRLLVL.

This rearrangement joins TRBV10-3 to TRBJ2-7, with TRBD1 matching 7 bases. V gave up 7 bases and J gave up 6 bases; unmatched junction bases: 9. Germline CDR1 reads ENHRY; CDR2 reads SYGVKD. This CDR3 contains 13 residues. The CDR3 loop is CAITGQERSEQYF. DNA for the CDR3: TGTGCCATCACTGGACAGGAAAGGAGCGAGCAGTACTTC.

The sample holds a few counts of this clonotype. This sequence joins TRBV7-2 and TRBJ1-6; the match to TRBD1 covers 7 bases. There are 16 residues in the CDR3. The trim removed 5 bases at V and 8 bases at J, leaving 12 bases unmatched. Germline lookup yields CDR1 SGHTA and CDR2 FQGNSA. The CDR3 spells CASSPPTTGVDSPLHF. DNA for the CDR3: TGTGCCAGCAGCCCCCCGACCACAGGGGTGGATTCACCCCTCCACTTT.

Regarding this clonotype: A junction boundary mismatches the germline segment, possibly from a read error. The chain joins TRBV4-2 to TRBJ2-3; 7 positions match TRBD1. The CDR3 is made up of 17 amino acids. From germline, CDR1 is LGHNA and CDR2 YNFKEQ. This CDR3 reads CASSQDNRGPSTDTQCF. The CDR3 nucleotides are TGTGCCAGCAGCCAAGATAACAGGGGACCTAGCACAGATACGCAGTGTTTT.

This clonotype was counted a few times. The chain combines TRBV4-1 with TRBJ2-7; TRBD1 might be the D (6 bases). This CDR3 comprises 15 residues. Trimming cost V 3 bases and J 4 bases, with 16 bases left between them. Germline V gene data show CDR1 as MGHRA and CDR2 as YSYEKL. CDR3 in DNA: TGCGCCAGCAGCCATATGCAGGGGTTAATGTACGAGCAGTACTTC. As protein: CASSHMQGLMYEQYF.

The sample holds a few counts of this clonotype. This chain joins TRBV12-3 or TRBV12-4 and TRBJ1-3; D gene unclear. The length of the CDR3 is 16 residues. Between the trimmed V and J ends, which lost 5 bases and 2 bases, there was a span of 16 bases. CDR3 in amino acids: CASSHSRPGPGNTIYF. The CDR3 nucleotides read TGTGCCAGCAGTCATAGCCGCCCAGGACCTGGAAACACCATATATTTT.

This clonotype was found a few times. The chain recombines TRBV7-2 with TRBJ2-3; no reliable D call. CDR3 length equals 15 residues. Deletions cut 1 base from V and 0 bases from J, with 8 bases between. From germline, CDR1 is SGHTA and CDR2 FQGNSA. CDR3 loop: CASSLGPSSTDTQYF. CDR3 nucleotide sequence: TGTGCCAGCAGCTTAGGGCCTTCTAGCACAGATACGCAGTATTTT.

CDR3 region: CASSGRTGRDSPLHF. The CDR3 nucleotides read TGTGCCAGCAGTGGAAGGACAGGGAGGGATTCACCCCTCCACTTT. The chain carries TRBV25-1 and TRBJ1-6; 8 positions agree with TRBD1. Trimming cost V 4 bases and J 8 bases; bases outside gene matches: 7. The CDR3 has 15 amino acids. CDR1 MGHDK and CDR2 SYGVNS come from the germline V gene.